The 32 T cell receptor beta chains below were found in one sample sequenced in a study of cytomegalovirus exposure and HLA in healthy donors. Use of 60 Vbeta and 13 Jbeta primers characterized the PCR. The assay was immunoSEQ multiplex PCR, and TCRdb's table has in-frame clones only and misses some. The sample carries 130,000 or so clones, 70% to 75% recorded once. The sample was PBMCs. The receptors originated from a male donor in good health and CMV-seronegative.

The CDR3, as DNA: TGTGCCAGCAGCTTCAGGGCCCCCGAAAATACGCAGTATTTT. Residues: CASSFRAPENTQYF. The V gene is TRBV7-2, the J gene TRBJ2-3; weak D call: TRBD1 (5 bases). The CDR3 is 14 residues long. V lost 3 bases, J lost 7 bases, and 14 bases lay in between. In germline, CDR1 is SGHTA, CDR2 FQGNSA.

V usage is TRBV15 and J usage is TRBJ1-3; 7 bases match TRBD1. Per germline, CDR1 LNHNV and CDR2 YYDKDF (reference sequence). CDR3 length equals 16 residues. V trimming: 6 bases; J trimming: 0 bases; junction bases outside the gene matches: 8. CDR3 DNA: TGTGCCACCAGGTCCCTAGGGGGCGCCTCTGGAAACACCATATATTTT. This gives the protein CATRSLGGASGNTIYF.

The chain has TRBV5-6 and TRBJ1-2; D ambiguous. Germline CDR1 SGHDT, CDR2 YYEEEE. V dropped 0 bases and J dropped 8 bases, with 14 bases sitting between them. CDR3 size: 14 residues. The DNA for the CDR3 is TGTGCCAGCAGCTTGGCAAGCGGGTCGGGAGGCTACACCTTC. Translating it yields CASSLASGSGGYTF.

V gene TRBV30 combines with J gene TRBJ1-1, with 7 bases lining up with TRBD1. Germline trimming cut 0 bases from V and 10 bases from J; bases unmatched to any gene: 11. Germline lookup yields CDR1 GTSNPN and CDR2 SVGIG (reference sequence). CDR3 length: 14 residues. The CDR3 DNA reads as TGTGCCTGGAGTGTCAAGGGGGCCATCGGTCGAGCTTTCTTT. Translating gives CAWSVKGAIGRAFF.

A single count supports this clone. V gene TRBV28 combines with J gene TRBJ1-1; no definite D call. In germline, CDR1 is MDHEN, CDR2 SYDVKM. V lost 0 bases and J lost 5, with 10 bases in between. CDR3 length equals 14 residues. The CDR3 coding sequence is TGTGCCAGCAGTTTATGGGCGGAGATAACTGAAGCTTTCTTT. Protein product: CASSLWAEITEAFF.

This clone has a handful of counts. The rearrangement uses TRBV4-3 and TRBJ1-4; 8 bases line up with TRBD1. The CDR3 is made up of 16 amino acids. V trimming: 4 bases; J trimming: 8 bases; junction bases outside the gene matches: 12. CDR1 LGHNA and CDR2 YSLEER come from the germline V gene. Here the CDR3 reads CASSRLGTGLGEKLFF. The CDR3 DNA sequence: TGCGCCAGCAGCCGTCTTGGGACAGGTCTTGGCGAAAAACTGTTTTTT.

V gene TRBV10-1 combines with J gene TRBJ2-3, with TRBD1 as a possible D gene (5 bases). V lost 0 bases to trimming and J lost 5 bases, with 15 bases between them. Germline CDR1 is WNHNN and CDR2 is SYGVQD (reference sequence). This CDR3 is built from 16 residues. CDR3 nucleotide sequence: TGCGCCAGCAGTGAGTCTATAGGGGCCGCCGAAGATACGCAGTATTTT. Protein: CASSESIGAAEDTQYF.

This clone was detected once. The rearrangement joins TRBV7-5 to TRBJ2-5; the table's TRBD2 call for D was not verified on the DNA. TRBV7-5 is labeled a pseudogene. The CDR3 contains 18 residues. The CDR3 DNA reads as TGTGCCAGAAGCTCGAAGGGGCCACTAGCGGTGAGTCAAGAGACCCAGTACTTC. This encodes CARSSKGPLAVSQETQYF.

The chain joins TRBV28 to TRBJ2-1; 10 nucleotides align to TRBD2. The germline CDR1 and CDR2 sequences are MDHEN and SYDVKM. The CDR3 sequence is 16 residues long. J was trimmed by 6 bases and V by 3 bases; bases with no gene match: 8. The CDR3, as DNA: TGTGCCAGCAGTTTCCCTAGCGGGAGCCCCCTCAATGAGCAGTTCTTC. Protein: CASSFPSGSPLNEQFF.

This clone was detected a few times. The chain is built from TRBV30 and TRBJ1-1; weak D call: TRBD1 (5 bases). This CDR3 region has 15 residues. Trimming removed 2 bases at V and 1 base at J, with 14 bases between. Germline V gene lookup returns CDR1 GTSNPN and CDR2 SVGIG (reference sequence). In nucleotides, the CDR3 is TGTGCCTGGAGTCAATACGCGGACACGAACACTGAAGCTTTCTTT. This gives the protein CAWSQYADTNTEAFF.

The J gene is TRBJ2-1, the V gene TRBV28; D might be TRBD1 (5 bases). Looked up from germline, CDR1 is MDHEN and CDR2 is SYDVKM. V dropped 4 bases and J dropped 3 bases, with 16 bases sitting between them. The CDR3 consists of 16 residues. This CDR3 reads CASSSPPQEGYNEQFF. DNA of the CDR3: TGTGCCAGCAGTTCCCCCCCACAGGAAGGCTACAATGAGCAGTTCTTC.

The gene calls are TRBV7-8 and TRBJ2-1, with 12 bases that match TRBD2. The CDR3 has 15 amino acids. The germline V gene encodes CDR1 SGHVS and CDR2 FQNEAQ. With V trimmed by 5 bases and J by 8 bases, 7 bases remained unmatched. Here the CDR3 reads CASSLSSGGADEQFF. The CDR3 DNA reads as TGTGCCAGCAGCCTGTCTAGCGGGGGGGCGGATGAGCAGTTCTTC.

The table lists this clone with a count of one. The chain has TRBV9 and TRBJ2-7, with D hard to call. The CDR3 spans 15 residues. V was cut by 0 bases and J by 5 bases, with 15 bases left in between. Per the germline V gene, CDR1 is SGDLS and CDR2 is YYNGEE. This chain's CDR3 is CASSVEITTMDEQYF. The DNA of the CDR3 is TGTGCCAGCAGCGTAGAAATTACTACCATGGACGAGCAGTACTTC.

The chain carries TRBV5-1 and TRBJ2-3; TRBD1 agrees at 7 bases. The J segment lost 0 bases and the V segment lost 3 bases, leaving 4 bases of the junction unmatched. The CDR3 covers 15 residues. Germline lookup yields CDR1 SGHRS and CDR2 YFSETQ. The CDR3 sequence is CASSWTGASTDTQYF. In DNA, the CDR3 is TGCGCCAGCAGCTGGACAGGAGCTAGCACAGATACGCAGTATTTT.

The chain employs TRBV28 and TRBJ2-2; 9 bases agree with TRBD1. Trimming cost V 5 bases and J 5 bases; bases outside gene matches: 9. The length of the CDR3 is 16 residues. Germline values: CDR1 MDHEN, CDR2 SYDVKM. CDR3 loop: CASSRDREKGTGELFF. The CDR3, as DNA: TGTGCCAGCAGTCGGGACAGGGAGAAGGGAACCGGGGAGCTGTTTTTT. The full variable domain, with the rest looked up from reference TRBV28 and TRBJ2-2, is DVKVTQSSRYLVKRTGEKVFLECVQDMDHENMFWYRQDPGLGLRLIYFSYDVKMKEKGDIPEGYSVSREKKERFSLILESASTNQTSMYLCASSRDREKGTGELFFGEGSRLTVL.

This clone was seen only a few times. The chain links TRBV4-2 to TRBJ2-7; D not resolved. V lost 0 bases, J lost 5 bases, and 8 bases lay in between. Per the germline V gene, CDR1 is LGHNA and CDR2 is YNFKEQ. This CDR3 is built from 13 residues. The CDR3 reads CASSQESQDEQYF. CDR3 in DNA: TGTGCCAGCAGCCAAGAATCGCAGGACGAGCAGTACTTC.

This clone was picked up a small number of times. The J gene is TRBJ2-7, the V gene TRBV7-6; 9 bases fit TRBD1. Germline assignment: CDR1 SGHVS and CDR2 FNYEAQ. The CDR3 extends over 17 amino acids. V shed 0 bases, J shed 5 bases, and the junction held 11 bases outside the gene matches. The CDR3 DNA is TGTGCCAGCAGCTTAGCCCCACCGGGACAGGGCGGCCACGAGCAGTACTTC. Amino acids: CASSLAPPGQGGHEQYF.

V is TRBV28 and J is TRBJ1-2; D may be TRBD1 (6 bases). The V gene's germline CDR1 is MDHEN and CDR2 SYDVKM. This CDR3 comprises 10 residues. Deletions cut 5 bases from V and 13 bases from J, with 11 bases between. CDR3 loop: CASSAGQLTF. As DNA, the CDR3 is TGTGCCAGCAGTGCTGGACAGCTCACCTTC.

The rearrangement uses TRBV6-6 and TRBJ2-7; 8 bases align to TRBD1. Germline lookup yields CDR1 MNHNY and CDR2 SVGAGI (reference sequence). The length of the CDR3 is 16 residues. Unmatched junction bases numbered 12, after V lost 2 bases and J lost 6 bases. As DNA, the CDR3 is TGTGCCAGCAGTTACGTAGGACAGGGTAAACGGGGCGAGCAGTACTTC. It specifies CASSYVGQGKRGEQYF.

This sequence joins TRBV27 and TRBJ2-1; 11 bases align to TRBD2. V dropped 2 bases and J dropped 0; count of bases not matched to a gene: 9. The CDR3 has 19 residues. Per germline, CDR1 MNHEY and CDR2 SMNVEV (reference sequence). The CDR3 region has the DNA TGTGCCAGCAGTTTACGGTCGCGACTAGCGGGACCCTCCTACAATGAGCAGTTCTTC. Encoded protein: CASSLRSRLAGPSYNEQFF.

The genes are TRBV7-2 and TRBJ1-1; D remains ambiguous. Germline V lookup: CDR1 SGHTA, CDR2 FQGNSA. V was shortened by 2 bases and J by 1 base, with 8 bases between the two germline ends. CDR3 length: 14 residues. The CDR3 is CASSLRGPNTEAFF. In DNA form, the CDR3 reads TGTGCCAGCAGCTTACGTGGCCCGAACACTGAAGCTTTCTTT.

This clone was seen a few times. The chain recombines TRBV28 with TRBJ2-2, with 8 bases that match TRBD1. This CDR3 has 17 residues. The germline gives CDR1 MDHEN, CDR2 SYDVKM. Trimming removed 5 bases from V and 1 base from J; junction bases left unmatched: 9. The CDR3 coding sequence is TGTGCCAGCAGTGACGGACAGGGTTCCGTGAACACCGGGGAGCTGTTTTTT. This encodes CASSDGQGSVNTGELFF.

The chain is built from TRBV19 and TRBJ1-5; no clear D. V was clipped by 5 bases and J by 5 bases, with 16 bases between them. Germline V gene data show CDR1 as LNHDA and CDR2 as SQIVND (reference sequence). The CDR3 sequence is 15 residues long. In DNA, the CDR3 is TGTGCCAGTAGTCCCCCGTTGACCCGGGATCAGCCCCAGCATTTT. This codes for CASSPPLTRDQPQHF.

The CDR3 nucleotides read TGCGCCAGCAGCCATGAAGGGGGCTTTACTAACTATGGCTACACCTTC. This sequence encodes CASSHEGGFTNYGYTF. This chain uses TRBV4-1 with TRBJ1-2; 7 positions agree with TRBD1. The CDR3 totals 16 residues. Germline V gene lookup returns CDR1 MGHRA and CDR2 YSYEKL. V lost 3 bases and J lost 0; bases outside the gene matches: 7.

This chain links TRBV9 with TRBJ2-7, with 7 bases identical to TRBD1. V was pared by 5 bases and J by 1 base, with 9 bases of the junction left unmatched. The CDR3 spans 15 residues. From germline, CDR1 is SGDLS and CDR2 YYNGEE. The CDR3 DNA sequence: TGTGCCAGCAGTGGCACAGGGGCTCGATCCTACGAGCAGTACTTC. Protein product: CASSGTGARSYEQYF.

This rearrangement joins TRBV19 to TRBJ1-6, with a tentative D call TRBD1 (5 bases). The ends were cut back, 5 bases at V and 10 bases at J, with 15 bases in the middle. CDR1 LNHDA and CDR2 SQIVND come from the germline V gene (reference sequence). The CDR3 sequence is 14 residues long. The DNA for the CDR3 is TGTGCCAGTAGTTCGAAAAGGGGCCAGTCACCCCTCCACTTT. Protein sequence: CASSSKRGQSPLHF.

The chain combines TRBV27 with TRBJ1-2; 9 bases are shared with TRBD1. The CDR3 totals 16 residues. CDR1 is MNHEY and CDR2 is SMNVEV in the germline V gene (reference sequence). The J segment lost 2 bases and the V segment lost 4 bases, leaving 8 bases of the junction unmatched. CDR3 region: CASSSSTQGANYGYTF. Here the CDR3 DNA reads TGTGCCAGCAGTTCCTCTACACAGGGGGCAAACTATGGCTACACCTTC.

V usage is TRBV10-1 and J usage is TRBJ2-7, with TRBD2 identical over 7 bases. The CDR3 runs 16 residues. The J segment lost 2 bases and the V segment lost 1 base, leaving 8 bases of the junction unmatched. Germline CDR1 WNHNN, CDR2 SYGVQD (reference sequence). The CDR3: CASSEFGGGRTYEQYF. The CDR3 bases are TGCGCCAGCAGTGAGTTCGGTGGCGGGAGAACCTACGAGCAGTACTTC.

This clone was found once. The V call is TRBV7-9, the J call TRBJ2-5; D possibly corresponds to TRBD1 (6 bases). Germline V gene data show CDR1 as SEHNR and CDR2 as FQNEAQ (reference sequence). Trimming removed 1 base from V and 6 bases from J, with 15 bases in between. There are 15 residues in the CDR3. The CDR3: CASSLDGRGSKTQYF. In nucleotides, the CDR3 is TGTGCCAGCAGCTTAGACGGCAGGGGATCAAAGACCCAGTACTTC.

The J gene is TRBJ2-1, the V gene TRBV28, with 8 bases matching TRBD2. With 6 bases clipped from V and 4 bases from J, the junction kept 11 bases outside the gene matches. CDR3 length equals 16 residues. Germline V gives CDR1 MDHEN, CDR2 SYDVKM. CDR3 bases: TGTGCCAGCAGCCCCGGCCTAGCGGGCCTATACAATGAGCAGTTCTTC. Its protein is CASSPGLAGLYNEQFF.

This clone was found a few times. CDR3 sequence reads: CASSSPGHITDTQYF. The CDR3 DNA reads TGTGCCAGCAGCTCACCGGGTCACATAACAGATACGCAGTATTTT. The genes are TRBV11-2 and TRBJ2-3; the D is unclear. This CDR3 has 15 amino acids. V lost 4 bases and J lost 3, with 14 bases in between. In germline, CDR1 is SGHAT, CDR2 FQNNGV.

This clone has only one observation. The V gene is TRBV2, the J gene TRBJ1-2, with a tentative D call TRBD1 (5 bases). Looked up from germline, CDR1 is SNHLY and CDR2 is FYNNEI. The CDR3 covers 13 residues. Trimming removed 4 bases at V and 8 bases at J, with 14 bases between. CDR3: CASSGQGIRGYTF. CDR3 coding DNA: TGTGCCAGCAGTGGGCAGGGTATCAGGGGCTACACCTTC.